The rows below give T cell receptor beta chains drawn from one sample of a study of blood T cell repertoires in COVID-19. This table comes from immunoSEQ multiplex PCR, and its TCRdb copy is limited to in-frame clones, with some not included. The sample includes roughly 180,000 clones, around 85% of them seen just once. The sequencing input was PBMCs or T cells enriched from blood (not recorded which). These receptors came from a man aged 35 to 55 who had recovered from COVID-19. The CDR3 runs from the conserved cysteine through the conserved F or W. The D gene is left open where the match is weak. Where a row states a size, it is once, few, many or the class of an expanded clone; other rows omit it.

size: -
V: TRBV30
D: -
J: TRBJ1-5
CDR3: CAWSATGGNQPQHF
DNA: TGTGCCTGGAGTGCGACCGGGGGCAATCAGCCCCAGCATTTT

size: -
V: TRBV29-1
D: -
J: TRBJ1-2
CDR3: CSVEREFYGYTF
DNA: TGCAGCGTTGAGCGGGAATTCTATGGCTACACCTTC

size: -
V: TRBV14
D: -
J: TRBJ1-2
CDR3: CASSHASAYGGYGYTF
DNA: TGTGCCAGCAGCCATGCAAGTGCCTACGGTGGCTATGGCTACACCTTC

size: -
V: TRBV7-8
D: TRBD2
J: TRBJ2-3
CDR3: CASSHGTSGGTDTQYF
DNA: TGTGCCAGCAGCCACGGGACTAGCGGGGGCACAGATACGCAGTATTTT

size: -
V: TRBV5-6
D: -
J: TRBJ2-5
CDR3: CASSLIRGETQYF
DNA: TGTGCCAGCAGCTTGATCAGGGGAGAGACCCAGTACTTC

size: -
V: TRBV28
D: -
J: TRBJ1-1
CDR3: CASEVSGMTFF
DNA: TGTGCCAGCGAGGTCAGCGGAATGACTTTCTTT

size: few
V: TRBV5-8
D: TRBD1
J: TRBJ1-1
CDR3: CASSSQGANTEAFF
DNA: TGTGCCAGCAGCTCCCAGGGGGCAAACACTGAAGCTTTCTTT

size: -
V: TRBV29-1
D: TRBD1
J: TRBJ1-2
CDR3: CSVEGQGAFVGYTF
DNA: TGCAGCGTTGAAGGGCAGGGGGCCTTTGTCGGCTACACCTTC

size: -
V: TRBV7-6
D: -
J: TRBJ2-3
CDR3: CASSSGQSSTDTQYF
DNA: TGTGCCAGCAGCTCCGGACAGTCTAGCACAGATACGCAGTATTTT

size: -
V: TRBV11-2
D: -
J: TRBJ1-3
CDR3: CASSARRNSGNTIYF
DNA: TGTGCCAGCAGCGCTAGACGGAACTCTGGAAACACCATATATTTT

size: few
V: TRBV28
D: TRBD2
J: TRBJ2-7
CDR3: CASSYLIDGRPPYEQYF
DNA: TGTGCCAGCAGTTATCTCATCGACGGGAGGCCCCCCTACGAGCAGTACTTC

size: once
V: TRBV28
D: TRBD1
J: TRBJ1-4
CDR3: CASFSGQLNEKLFF
DNA: TGTGCCAGCTTTTCGGGACAGTTAAATGAAAAACTGTTTTTT

size: -
V: TRBV18
D: TRBD1
J: TRBJ2-1
CDR3: CASSVAQGAHNEQFF
DNA: TGTGCCAGCTCAGTCGCACAGGGGGCCCACAATGAGCAGTTCTTC

size: once
V: TRBV29-1
D: -
J: TRBJ2-5
CDR3: CSVEDTVGHQETQYF
DNA: TGCAGCGTTGAAGACACAGTGGGCCACCAAGAGACCCAGTACTTC